This TCR beta chain was recovered during a study of cytomegalovirus exposure and HLA in healthy donors. At the level of the study: A prior analysis found 100 million to 140 million unique TCR beta sequences from around 180 million T cells. Study-level points and caveats: The authors judged a highly shared variant cluster likely a sequencing artifact. Many donors carried some public TCRs, although rarity characterized most TCR sequences.

Per germline, CDR1 MNHEY and CDR2 SMNVEV (reference sequence). Trimming took 1 base from V and 9 from J, leaving 13 bases between them. The CDR3 contains 14 residues. In the case of this clone: The antigen remains undetermined.

The study ran its PCR with 60 Vbeta and 13 Jbeta primers. Clones were sequenced by immunoSEQ multiplex PCR, and TCRdb holds only the in-frame ones, with some missing. The table includes a few hundred thousand clones, 80% detected once. The rearrangement uses TRBV27 and TRBJ2-1; no definite D call. Material for sequencing was PBMCs. The origin of this receptor is a girl aged 2-9 years in good health and CMV-seronegative. The CDR3 is CASSLFGRISEQFF. The CDR3 bases are TGTGCCAGCAGTTTATTCGGCAGGATAAGTGAGCAGTTCTTC.